This T cell receptor (beta chain) was captured by sequencing in a study of blood T cell repertoires in COVID-19. Per the original methods: Estimates of nucleated cell counts were drawn from the amplification of reference gene primers. Clones were read by immunoSEQ multiplex PCR, and TCRdb kept only the in-frame ones, dropping some. V and J calls plus clone size are reproduced from that table; the DNA served to infer D and trimming. This table holds under 250,000 clones, over 75% found once. Sample: peripheral blood. The sequence was obtained from a woman of 80 years or more with acute or convalescent COVID-19.

The CDR3 loop is CSVESEQGFPETQYF. The DNA of the CDR3 is TGCAGCGTTGAAAGTGAACAGGGGTTCCCAGAGACCCAGTACTTC. V usage is TRBV29-1 and J usage is TRBJ2-5, with 7 nucleotides matching TRBD1. Germline CDR1 reads SQVTM; CDR2 reads ANQGSEA. The CDR3 is made up of 15 amino acids. The J segment lost 4 bases and the V segment lost 2 bases, leaving 10 bases of the junction unmatched.